A selection of T cell receptor beta chains follows, all from one sample in a study of control samples from healthy donors and cancer patients. Here immunoSEQ multiplex PCR was the method, and the copy in TCRdb shows in-frame clones only, minus some. The table shows 150,000 to 200,000 clones, with almost 90% occurring only once. Sequencing used blood. These receptors were obtained from a man in his late teens or twenties in good health. Both conserved end residues are part of each CDR3. D genes are given only for firm matches. Some rows have no size entry. The others give once, few or many, or a class for an expanded clone.

>.|TRBV11-2|15|.|TRBJ1-5
CASSLGAGRSQPQHF
TGTGCCAGCAGCTTAGGGGCAGGGCGATCACAGCCCCAGCATTTT
>once|TRBV14|15|.|TRBJ1-1
CASSHVGILNTEAFF
TGTGCCAGCAGCCATGTGGGCATCCTGAACACTGAAGCTTTCTTT
>.|TRBV30|14|.|TRBJ2-3
CAWVRGGGTDTQYF
TGTGCCTGGGTTAGGGGGGGAGGCACAGATACGCAGTATTTT
>.|TRBV10-2|17|.|TRBJ2-3
CASSESRRGPATDTQYF
TGCGCCAGCAGTGAGTCGCGGAGGGGACCAGCCACAGATACGCAGTATTTT
>once|TRBV4-1|15|.|TRBJ1-3
CASSQDRRTENTIYF
TGCGCCAGCAGCCAAGACCGAAGGACTGAAAACACCATATATTTT
>.|TRBV6-2/TRBV6-3|13|.|TRBJ1-1
CASSAGWGTEAFF
TGTGCCAGCAGTGCAGGGTGGGGGACTGAAGCTTTCTTT
>.|TRBV6-5|14|.|TRBJ1-6
CASSYGPGVPPLHF
TGTGCCAGCAGTTACGGGCCGGGGGTTCCACCCCTCCACTTT
>.|TRBV19|15|.|TRBJ2-1
CASSIVPGLYNEQFF
TGTGCCAGTAGTATAGTGCCAGGCCTCTACAATGAGCAGTTCTTC
>.|TRBV5-1|14|.|TRBJ1-2
CASSPGARVDGYTF
TGCGCCAGCTCCCCCGGGGCTAGGGTGGATGGCTACACCTTC
>.|TRBV11-1|13|.|TRBJ2-3
CASSLADEDTQYF
TGTGCCAGCAGCTTAGCCGACGAAGATACGCAGTATTTT
>.|TRBV5-1|14|.|TRBJ2-1
CASSLGTSYNEQFF
TGCGCCAGCAGCTTGGGCACCTCCTACAATGAGCAGTTCTTC
>.|TRBV12-3/TRBV12-4|13|.|TRBJ1-1
CASSFSVNTEAFF
TGTGCCAGCAGTTTCTCAGTGAACACTGAAGCTTTCTTT
>.|TRBV30|11|TRBD1|TRBJ1-2
CAWIIGGGYTF
TGTGCCTGGATTATAGGGGGCGGCTACACCTTC
>.|TRBV7-2|13|TRBD1|TRBJ2-1
CASSQGGYNEQFF
TGTGCCAGCTCACAGGGGGGCTACAATGAGCAGTTCTTC
>few|TRBV5-4|12|.|TRBJ1-2
CASSLVGYGYTF
TGTGCCAGCAGCTTGGTTGGATATGGCTACACCTTC
>.|TRBV7-3|14|TRBD1|TRBJ1-6
CASSLGQGGSPLHF
TGTGCCAGCAGCTTGGGACAGGGAGGATCACCCCTCCACTTT
>.|TRBV6-2/TRBV6-3|13|.|TRBJ2-7
CASSPGHSYEQYF
TGTGCCAGCAGTCCGGGACATTCATACGAGCAGTACTTC
>.|TRBV28|18|TRBD2|TRBJ2-4
CASSFETSGGATKNIQYF
TGTGCCAGCAGTTTTGAGACTAGCGGGGGGGCGACCAAAAACATTCAGTACTTC
>.|TRBV28|15|.|TRBJ1-1
CASRRPGVMNTEAFF
TGTGCCAGCAGACGACCAGGGGTTATGAACACTGAAGCTTTCTTT
>.|TRBV5-4|13|TRBD1|TRBJ1-2
CASSLETGSGYTF
TGTGCCAGCAGCTTGGAGACAGGGTCTGGCTACACCTTC
>.|TRBV7-2|15|.|TRBJ1-4
CASSLTAGEGEKLFF
TGTGCCAGCAGCTTAACGGCAGGGGAGGGTGAAAAACTGTTTTTT
>once|TRBV19|19|TRBD2|TRBJ2-6
CASSIPASGEVDGANVLTF
TGTGCCAGTAGTATTCCGGCTAGCGGGGAAGTAGACGGGGCCAACGTCCTGACTTTC
>.|TRBV27|14|TRBD2|TRBJ2-7
CASSFSGGAREQYF
TGTGCCAGCAGTTTTTCGGGGGGAGCCAGGGAGCAGTACTTC
>few|TRBV20-1|11|.|TRBJ1-1
CSAPWGTEAFF
TGCAGTGCTCCTTGGGGGACTGAAGCTTTCTTT
>.|TRBV3-1/TRBV3-2|13|TRBD1|TRBJ2-5
CASSSDRTETQYF
TGTGCCAGCAGTTCGGACAGGACGGAGACCCAGTACTTC
>.|TRBV10-3|16|TRBD2|TRBJ2-3
CAIRSASGLFTDTQYF
TGTGCCATCAGATCGGCTAGCGGGCTATTCACAGATACGCAGTATTTT
>.|TRBV13|16|TRBD2|TRBJ2-5
CASSWGLAGGHETQYF
TGTGCCAGCAGCTGGGGACTAGCGGGGGGCCACGAGACCCAGTACTTC
>.|TRBV24-1|15|.|TRBJ2-5
CATSFGQGTRETQYF
TGTGCCACCAGTTTCGGGCAGGGCACCAGGGAGACCCAGTACTTC
>few|TRBV7-9|18|.|TRBJ2-6
CASSFTPSGLSGANVLTF
TGTGCCAGCAGCTTTACACCGTCCGGGTTATCTGGGGCCAACGTCCTGACTTTC
>.|TRBV11-2|15|TRBD1|TRBJ2-3
CASNEGTGGTDTQYF
TGTGCCAGCAACGAGGGGACAGGCGGGACAGATACGCAGTATTTT
>.|TRBV28|13|.|TRBJ1-2
CASSLRVSLGYTF
TGTGCCAGCAGTTTAAGAGTAAGTCTCGGCTACACCTTC
>.|TRBV6-5|14|.|TRBJ2-3
CASSYFQGGDTQYF
TGTGCCAGCAGTTACTTTCAGGGGGGAGATACGCAGTATTTT
>.|TRBV21-1|11|.|TRBJ2-4
CGGKAKNIQYF
TGTGGCGGCAAAGCCAAAAACATTCAGTACTTC
>.|TRBV3-1/TRBV3-2|16|.|TRBJ2-7
CASSQEHSGAAGEQYF
TGTGCCAGCAGCCAAGAGCACTCGGGCGCCGCGGGGGAGCAGTACTTC
>.|TRBV7-8|14|TRBD1|TRBJ1-2
CASSTGTGVYGYTF
TGTGCCAGCAGCACCGGGACAGGGGTTTATGGCTACACCTTC
>.|TRBV7-9|14|.|TRBJ1-1
CASSPGVTGYEAFF
TGTGCCAGCAGCCCCGGGGTGACAGGTTATGAAGCTTTCTTT
>.|TRBV28|13|TRBD1|TRBJ1-1
CASRSQGAAQAFF
TGTGCCAGCAGGTCCCAGGGGGCAGCTCAAGCTTTCTTT
>.|TRBV4-2|13|.|TRBJ1-2
CASSPQGGYGYTF
TGTGCCAGCAGCCCGCAGGGAGGGTATGGCTACACCTTC
>.|TRBV6-5|15|TRBD1|TRBJ1-4
CASSGRVTGGEKLFF
TGTGCCAGCAGCGGACGGGTGACAGGGGGCGAAAAACTGTTTTTT
>.|TRBV28|12|.|TRBJ2-7
CASSYYSYEQYF
TGTGCCAGCAGCTACTATTCCTACGAGCAGTACTTC
>.|TRBV5-1|14|TRBD2|TRBJ2-1
CASSFSGGASEQFF
TGCGCCAGCAGCTTTAGCGGGGGGGCAAGTGAGCAGTTCTTC
>.|TRBV7-8|14|.|TRBJ2-3
CASSSPRGTDTQYF
TGTGCCAGCAGCTCTCCAAGGGGCACAGATACGCAGTATTTT
>.|TRBV4-2|15|TRBD1|TRBJ1-1
CASSQEGTGTTEAFF
TGTGCCAGCAGCCAAGAAGGGACAGGGACCACTGAAGCTTTCTTT
>.|TRBV19|15|.|TRBJ1-2
CASSIEGGANYGYTF
TGTGCCAGTAGTATAGAAGGGGGAGCTAACTATGGCTACACCTTC
>.|TRBV7-6|15|.|TRBJ1-1
CASSLGGGENTEAFF
TGTGCCAGCAGCTTAGGGGGAGGAGAGAACACTGAAGCTTTCTTT
>.|TRBV5-6|14|.|TRBJ2-2
CASSFWGYTGELFF
TGTGCCAGCAGCTTTTGGGGGTACACCGGGGAGCTGTTTTTT
>.|TRBV6-5|14|.|TRBJ2-2
CASRGTPLTGELFF
TGTGCCAGCAGAGGGACCCCCCTCACCGGGGAGCTGTTTTTT
>.|TRBV11-2|14|TRBD2|TRBJ2-5
CASSLDPGGETQYF
TGTGCCAGCAGCTTAGACCCCGGGGGGGAGACCCAGTACTTC
>.|TRBV6-2/TRBV6-3|16|.|TRBJ2-7
CASSYLPTVSSYEQYF
TGTGCCAGCAGTTACCTTCCAACCGTGAGCTCCTACGAGCAGTACTTC
>.|TRBV7-9|15|.|TRBJ2-2
CASSLPQENTGELFF
TGTGCCAGCAGCCTCCCCCAGGAGAACACCGGGGAGCTGTTTTTT
>.|TRBV7-2|16|TRBD2|TRBJ2-7
CASSLRGRGGSYEQYF
TGTGCCAGCAGCCTGCGGGGGCGGGGGGGCAGCTACGAGCAGTACTTC
>.|TRBV18|14|TRBD1|TRBJ1-1
CASSPGGGGTEAFF
TGTGCCAGCTCACCAGGAGGGGGCGGCACTGAAGCTTTCTTT
>.|TRBV27|13|.|TRBJ2-7
CASSLGASYEQYF
TGTGCCAGCAGTCTAGGGGCCTCCTACGAGCAGTACTTC
>.|TRBV5-1|15|.|TRBJ2-1
CASSTLYGRGDEQFF
TGCGCCAGCAGCACCCTCTACGGCAGGGGCGATGAGCAGTTCTTC
>.|TRBV9|16|.|TRBJ1-3
CASRSGQSSSGNTIYF
TGTGCCAGCAGATCGGGACAATCGAGCTCTGGAAACACCATATATTTT
>.|TRBV6-5|13|.|TRBJ1-5
CASRRVNQQPQHF
TGTGCCAGCAGGAGGGTAAATCAACAGCCCCAGCATTTT
>.|TRBV7-9|14|.|TRBJ1-4
CASSLKAPNEKLFF
TGTGCCAGCAGCTTAAAGGCCCCTAATGAAAAACTGTTTTTT
>.|TRBV9|15|TRBD2|TRBJ2-1
CASSVLAGGYNEQFF
TGTGCCAGCAGCGTACTAGCGGGGGGCTACAATGAGCAGTTCTTC